This T cell receptor (beta chain) came from a study of OX40 agonist ivuxolimab in advanced cancers. Across the study: Prior anti-PD-1, anti-PD-L1 or anti-CTLA-4 therapy did not bar entry, and approximately 40% had some.

A word on this clone: What it binds is unknown.

The assay was immunoSEQ multiplex PCR, and TCRdb's table has in-frame clones only and misses some. The data hold some 74,000 clones, with more than 70% observed a single time. General study findings and limits: The specificity for antigen of the expanded peripheral T cells was not determined.

Trimming pared 2 bases from V and 5 bases from J, leaving 2 bases between. This CDR3 comprises 11 residues. CDR1 is SGHNT and CDR2 is YYREEE in the germline V gene (reference sequence). This clonotype originated in an adult with an advanced solid tumor such as melanoma, head and neck, liver or kidney cancer. The sequencing here drew on CD4+ or CD8+ T cells sorted from blood, taken in a trial of the OX40 agonist ivuxolimab. The chain has TRBV5-4 and TRBJ2-1; D remains unclear. CDR3 nucleotide sequence: TGTGCCAGCAGCTTTAACAATGAGCAGTTCTTC. It yields the protein CASSFNNEQFF.